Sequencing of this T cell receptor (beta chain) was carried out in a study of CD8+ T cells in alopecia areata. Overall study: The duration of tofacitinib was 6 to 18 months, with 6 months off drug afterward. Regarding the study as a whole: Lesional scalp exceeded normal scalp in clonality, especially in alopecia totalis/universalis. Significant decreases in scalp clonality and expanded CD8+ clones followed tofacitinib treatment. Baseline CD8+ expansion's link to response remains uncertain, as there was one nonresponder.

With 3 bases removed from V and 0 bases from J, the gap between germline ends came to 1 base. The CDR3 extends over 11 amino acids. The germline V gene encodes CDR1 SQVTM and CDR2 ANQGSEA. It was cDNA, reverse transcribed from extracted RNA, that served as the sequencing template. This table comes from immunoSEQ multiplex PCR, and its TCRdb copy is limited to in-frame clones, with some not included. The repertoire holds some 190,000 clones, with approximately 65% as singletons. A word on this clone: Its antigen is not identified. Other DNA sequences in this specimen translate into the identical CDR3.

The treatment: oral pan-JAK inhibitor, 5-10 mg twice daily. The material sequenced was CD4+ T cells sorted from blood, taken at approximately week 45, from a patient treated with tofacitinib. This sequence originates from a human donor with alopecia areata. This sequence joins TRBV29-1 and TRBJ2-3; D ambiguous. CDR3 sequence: CSVDSTDTQYF. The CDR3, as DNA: TGCAGCGTTGACAGCACAGATACGCAGTATTTT.